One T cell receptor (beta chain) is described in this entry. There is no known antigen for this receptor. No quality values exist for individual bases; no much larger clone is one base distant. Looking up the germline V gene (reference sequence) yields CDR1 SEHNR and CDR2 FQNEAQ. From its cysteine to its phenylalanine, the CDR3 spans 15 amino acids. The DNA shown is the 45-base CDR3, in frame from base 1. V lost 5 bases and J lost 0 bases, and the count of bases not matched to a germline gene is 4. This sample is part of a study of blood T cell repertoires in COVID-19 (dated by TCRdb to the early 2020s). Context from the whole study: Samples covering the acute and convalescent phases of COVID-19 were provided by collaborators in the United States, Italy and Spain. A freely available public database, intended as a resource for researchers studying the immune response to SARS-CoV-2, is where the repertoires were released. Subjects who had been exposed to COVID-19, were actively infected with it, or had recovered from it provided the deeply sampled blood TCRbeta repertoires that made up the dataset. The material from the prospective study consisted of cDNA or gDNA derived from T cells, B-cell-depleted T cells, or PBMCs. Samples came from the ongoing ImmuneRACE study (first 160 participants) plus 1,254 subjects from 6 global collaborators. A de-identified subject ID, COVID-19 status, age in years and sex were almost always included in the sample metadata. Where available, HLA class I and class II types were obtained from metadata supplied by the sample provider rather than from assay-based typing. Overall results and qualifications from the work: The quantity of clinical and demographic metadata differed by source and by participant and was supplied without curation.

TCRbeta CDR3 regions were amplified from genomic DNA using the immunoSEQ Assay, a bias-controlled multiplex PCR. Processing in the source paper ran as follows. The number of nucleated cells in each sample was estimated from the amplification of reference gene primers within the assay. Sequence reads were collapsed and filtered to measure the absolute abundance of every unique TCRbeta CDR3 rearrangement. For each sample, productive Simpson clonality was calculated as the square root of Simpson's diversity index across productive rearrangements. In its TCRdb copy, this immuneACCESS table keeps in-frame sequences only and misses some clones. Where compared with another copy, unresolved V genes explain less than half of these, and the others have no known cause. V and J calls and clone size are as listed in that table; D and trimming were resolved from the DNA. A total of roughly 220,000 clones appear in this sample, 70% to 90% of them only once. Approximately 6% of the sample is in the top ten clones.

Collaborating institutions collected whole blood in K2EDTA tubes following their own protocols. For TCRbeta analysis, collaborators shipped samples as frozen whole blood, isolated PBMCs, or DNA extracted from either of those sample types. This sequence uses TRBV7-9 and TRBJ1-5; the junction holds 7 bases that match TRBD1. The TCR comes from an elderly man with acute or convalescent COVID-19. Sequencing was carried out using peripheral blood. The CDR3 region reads CASSATGNSNQPQHF. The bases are TGTGCCAGCAGCGCGACAGGGAATAGCAATCAGCCCCAGCATTTT.